Detailed here is one T cell receptor (beta chain). Its antigen remains unidentified. This CDR3 is built from 18 residues. The germline V gene has CDR1 SNHLY and CDR2 FYNNEI. V trimming: 5 bases; J trimming: 3 bases; junction bases outside the gene matches: 12. This specimen belongs to a study of T cells in Graves' hyperthyroidism and ophthalmopathy. Study results and limitations: Most thyroid clonotypes that were expanded above 0.001 also turned up in blood.

Pregnant or lactating patients were excluded, as were those with uncontrolled infection or other autoimmune disease. Diagnoses used clinical symptoms, serum thyroxine and TRAb, thyroid ultrasound and orbital computed tomography. PBMCs were derived from under 13 ml fresh peripheral blood. What was amplified from RNA transcripts were TCR beta CDR3 regions. The primer set for the first-round RT-PCR of the TCR CDR3 was HTBI. TCRdb re-derived calls from the multiplex PCR reads in MiXCR, one entry per CDR3 protein. The profile shows around 200,000 distinct CDR3 sequences, over 15% of them singletons. The chain has TRBV2 and TRBJ1-4, with 10 positions matching TRBD1. Sequencing used blood. This sequence originates from a woman between 45 and 60 years old with Graves' hyperthyroidism. This CDR3 reads CASSSTGTGERPNEKLFF. The CDR3 DNA is TGTGCCAGCAGTTCTACCGGGACAGGGGAACGTCCTAATGAAAAACTGTTTTTT.